This entry lists 25 T cell receptor beta chains sequenced from one sample in a study of tumor-infiltrating lymphocytes in primary liver carcinoma. Blood RNA was derived from unsorted whole blood, and germline DNA was extracted too. Priming with a constant-region primer yielded TCR beta cDNA from 450 to 550 ng total RNA. For TCR beta, libraries were produced by three nested multiplex PCR rounds using slightly modified ARM-PCR. With TRBV1-TRBV30 forward primers and a C-beta reverse primer, the first two PCR rounds were run for 10 to 11 cycles each. TCRdb independently ran MiXCR on the multiplex PCR reads; one entry per CDR3 protein. The profile shows hundreds of thousands of distinct CDR3 sequences, approximately 58% of them singletons. The specimen was peripheral blood. Receptor source: a woman in her twenties or thirties with primary liver carcinoma and hepatitis B virus infection.

Comments on this clonotype: A junction boundary mismatches the germline segment, possibly from a read error. The chain links TRBV7-9 to TRBJ2-2; D is undetermined. Germline CDR1 SEHNR, CDR2 FQNEAQ (reference sequence). CDR3 length equals 13 residues. CDR3 amino acids: CAGSLGSAGELFF. In DNA form, the CDR3 reads TGTGCCGGCAGCTTGGGATCGGCCGGGGAGCTGTTTTTT.

This clonotype came up many times. The chain is built from TRBV4-3 and TRBJ2-1; D unclear. Germline V lookup: CDR1 LGHNA, CDR2 YSLEER. CDR3 length equals 17 residues. V was shortened by 3 bases and J by 10 bases, with 25 bases between the two germline ends. This chain's CDR3 is CASSQDPSARSMAEQFF. The CDR3 nucleotides are TGCGCCAGCAGCCAGGATCCAAGTGCCCGATCGATGGCGGAGCAGTTCTTC.

The chain is built from TRBV12-5 and TRBJ2-1; D gene unclear. V was cut by 5 bases and J by 0 bases, with 8 bases left in between. Germline V CDR1 and CDR2: LGHNT, FRNRAP. CDR3 length equals 14 residues. CDR3 nucleotide sequence: TGTGCTAGTGGTCTCGCTAGCTCCTACAATGAGCAGTTCTTC. Protein sequence: CASGLASSYNEQFF. The whole variable domain, filled in from reference TRBV12-5 and TRBJ2-1, reads DARVTQTPRHKVTEMGQEVTMRCQPILGHNTVFWYRQTMMQGLELLAYFRNRAPLDDSGMPKDRFSAEMPDATLATLKIQPSEPRDSAVYFCASGLASSYNEQFFGPGTRLTVL.

The chain is built from TRBV28 and TRBJ1-1; D is undetermined. V dropped 5 bases and J dropped 0 bases, with 10 bases sitting between them. Germline-derived CDR1 and CDR2 are MDHEN and SYDVKM. The CDR3 has 14 amino acids. This CDR3 is CASSITAMNTEAFF. The CDR3 bases are TGTGCCAGCAGTATAACAGCTATGAACACTGAAGCTTTCTTT.

This clonotype appeared a few times. The V gene is TRBV6-2 or TRBV6-3, the J gene TRBJ2-2, with 9 bases that match TRBD1. The CDR3 contains 17 residues. Trimming removed 2 bases from V and 6 bases from J; junction bases left unmatched: 10. The germline CDR1 and CDR2 sequences are MNHEY and SVGEGT. CDR3: CASSYLPGQGGPGELFF. The CDR3 DNA follows: TGTGCCAGCAGTTACCTTCCGGGACAGGGAGGACCCGGGGAGCTGTTTTTT.

The rearrangement links TRBV20-1 to TRBJ2-7, with 8 positions matching TRBD2. V shed 3 bases, J shed 0 bases, and the junction held 1 base outside the gene matches. This CDR3 region has 13 residues. The germline CDR1 and CDR2 sequences are DFQATT and SNEGSKA (reference sequence). The chain's CDR3 is CSARSGSSYEQYF. The CDR3 DNA is TGCAGTGCTAGGAGCGGGAGCTCCTACGAGCAGTACTTC.

Comments on this clonotype: The germline gene is not matched at one end of the junction; a read error may be the cause. V gene TRBV28 combines with J gene TRBJ2-1, with D unclear. CDR1 MDHEN and CDR2 SYDVKM come from the germline V gene. The CDR3 sequence is 13 residues long. In DNA form, the CDR3 reads TGTGCCAGCAGTTTAATGCAGAACAATGAGCAGTTTTTC. Amino acid sequence: CASSLMQNNEQFF.

The CDR3 reads CASSLKEPGRISSYNEQFF. CDR3 nucleotide sequence: TGTGCCAGCAGCTTAAAGGAACCGGGACGGATCAGCTCCTACAATGAGCAGTTCTTC. The genes are TRBV7-2 and TRBJ2-1; TRBD1 or TRBD2 may be the D gene (5 bases each). CDR1 SGHTA and CDR2 FQGNSA come from the germline V gene. The CDR3 is made up of 19 amino acids. The V end lost 2 bases, the J end lost 0 bases, and 20 bases lay between the germline ends.

Note on this clonotype: The conserved closing phenylalanine or tryptophan is absent in this CDR3, likely reflecting a read error. The rearrangement links TRBV29-1 to TRBJ2-7; D unresolved. The CDR3 is 11 residues long. Germline loops: CDR1 SQVTM, CDR2 ANQGSEA. The CDR3 bases are TGCAACGTCGTCGGCGCATATGAGCAGTACTTA. Translation gives CNVVGAYEQYL.

This clonotype has ten or more counts. The J gene is TRBJ2-7, the V gene TRBV6-5; 7 positions agree with TRBD1. Germline V lookup: CDR1 MNHEY, CDR2 SVGAGI. The CDR3 totals 15 residues. V lost 4 bases, J lost 2 bases, and 8 bases stayed unmatched. The CDR3 here is CASSSPTGSAYEQYF. The CDR3 nucleotides read TGTGCCAGCAGTTCCCCGACAGGGTCCGCCTACGAGCAGTACTTC.

The chain carries TRBV12-3 or TRBV12-4 and TRBJ1-3, with D hard to call. The CDR3 has 15 amino acids. Trimming cost V 4 bases and J 0 bases, with 10 bases left between them. CDR3 nucleotide sequence: TGTGCCAGCAGTTCAAACCCTGTCTCTGGAAACACCATATATTTT. The encoded protein is CASSSNPVSGNTIYF.

This clonotype has a single count. The germline gene is not matched at one end of the junction; a read error may be the cause. V and J are TRBV4-2 and TRBJ1-1; maybe TRBD1 (5 bases). Germline V CDR1 and CDR2: LGHNA, YNFKEQ. The CDR3 covers 17 residues. CDR3 sequence: CASSQGSGRKMNTEVFF. CDR3 DNA sequence: TGTGCCAGCAGCCAAGGTTCGGGACGAAAAATGAACACTGAAGTTTTCTTT.

This chain links TRBV28 with TRBJ1-5, with D hard to call. V was shortened by 4 bases and J by 5 bases, with 12 bases between the two germline ends. CDR3 length equals 14 residues. Germline V gene sequence: CDR1 MDHEN, CDR2 SYDVKM. CDR3 in amino acids: CASSSGGEDQPQHF. CDR3 DNA: TGTGCCAGCAGTTCAGGCGGGGAAGATCAGCCCCAGCATTTT.

In this sample, this clonotype turned up many times. The J gene is TRBJ2-7, the V gene TRBV11-3, with D perhaps TRBD1 (6 bases). In germline, CDR1 is SGHNT, CDR2 YENEEA. V lost 5 bases and J 3 bases, leaving 11 bases between the germline ends. The length of the CDR3 is 13 residues. CDR3 in DNA: TGTGCCAGCAGCGACAACAGGGACTACGAGCAGTACTTC. Translating it yields CASSDNRDYEQYF.

The rearrangement links TRBV5-4 to TRBJ2-3; D possibly matches TRBD1 or TRBD2 (5 bases each). This CDR3 is built from 15 residues. Germline lookup yields CDR1 SGHNT and CDR2 YYREEE (reference sequence). V lost 3 bases and J 7 bases, leaving 18 bases between the germline ends. CDR3 bases: TGTGCCAGCAGCTCGCCCGGGACGGAGGCGAATACGCAGTATTTT. This gives the protein CASSSPGTEANTQYF.

With regard to this clonotype: The junction shows a germline mismatch at one end, possibly a read error. For the CDR3, the DNA is TGTGCCAGCAGTCAAGAAGGCTGGGATGACTACACCTTC. It encodes CASSQEGWDDYTF. V gene TRBV4-2 combines with J gene TRBJ1-2; D gene ambiguous. The CDR3 consists of 13 residues. Per the germline V gene, CDR1 is LGHNA and CDR2 is YNFKEQ.

This clonotype has just one count. This may be a read error: a much more frequent sequence differs by one nucleotide. CDR3 residues: CASLWTEVRETQYF. In DNA form, the CDR3 reads TGTGCCAGCCTTTGGACGGAGGTTCGAGAGACCCAGTACTTC. V is TRBV12-3 or TRBV12-4 and J is TRBJ2-5; D perhaps matches TRBD2 (5 bases). With 8 bases removed from V and 4 bases from J, the gap between germline ends came to 17 bases. The CDR3 totals 14 residues.

The rearrangement uses TRBV28 and TRBJ1-4; D may be TRBD1 (5 bases). This CDR3 is built from 14 residues. Germline V gene lookup returns CDR1 MDHEN and CDR2 SYDVKM. The V and J ends lost 5 bases and 5 bases respectively, with 12 bases between them. The CDR3 nucleotides read TGTGCCAGCAGTCCCCGGGGCCCGAATGAAAAACTGTTTTTT. This codes for CASSPRGPNEKLFF.

This clonotype was seen only a few times. One end of the junction fails to match germline, which may point to a read error. V and J are TRBV5-5 and TRBJ2-5; TRBD2 matches 9 bases. CDR1 and CDR2 (germline): SGHKS, YYEKEE (reference sequence). The CDR3 runs to 16 residues. The CDR3 coding sequence is TGTGCCAGCAGCTTGGGAAATAGCGGGAGCGGGGAGACCCACTACTTC. Protein sequence: CASSLGNSGSGETHYF. The variable domain in full, with the rest retrieved from reference TRBV5-5 and TRBJ2-5, is DAGVTQSPTHLIKTRGQQVTLRCSPISGHKSVSWYQQVLGQGPQFIFQYYEKEERGRGNFPDRFSARQFPNYSSELNVNALLLGDSALYLCASSLGNSGSGETHYFGPGTRLLVL.

The chain combines TRBV6-5 with TRBJ1-3, with D tentatively TRBD1 (5 bases). CDR1 MNHEY and CDR2 SVGAGI come from the germline V gene. This CDR3 is built from 16 residues. V dropped 0 bases and J dropped 4 bases, with 13 bases sitting between them. In DNA form, the CDR3 reads TGTGCCAGCAGTTACTCGGCAGGGTCGGTGGGAAACACCATATATTTT. This translates into CASSYSAGSVGNTIYF.

As regards this clonotype: A clone one base away is much larger, so this may be a read error. The CDR3 DNA sequence: TGCGCCAGCAGCCAGGGCTGGGGCAATGGGCAGTTCTTC. Translating gives CASSQGWGNGQFF. The chain carries TRBV4-3 and TRBJ2-1, with a weak D call TRBD1 (5 bases). This CDR3 contains 13 residues. The germline V gene encodes CDR1 LGHNA and CDR2 YSLEER.

This rearrangement joins TRBV28 to TRBJ2-7, with a tentative D call TRBD1 (5 bases). V gave up 3 bases and J gave up 4 bases, with 10 bases separating them. Per the germline V gene, CDR1 is MDHEN and CDR2 is SYDVKM. This CDR3 spans 13 amino acids. The CDR3 DNA reads TGTGCCAGCAGTTTTAACAGGTTATACGAGCAGTACTTC. Encoded protein: CASSFNRLYEQYF.

Only a few counts were recorded for this clonotype. This may come from a read error, since a much larger clone is one base off. The chain is built from TRBV11-2 and TRBJ2-1, with no clear D. Germline V gene lookup returns CDR1 SGHAT and CDR2 FQNNGV. V was trimmed by 5 bases and J by 5 bases, leaving 7 bases between them. The CDR3 consists of 12 residues. The CDR3 DNA follows: TGTGCCAGCAGCGGGGAAAACAATGAGCAGTTCTTC. Its protein product is CASSGENNEQFF. The full variable domain, rest sourced from reference TRBV11-2 and TRBJ2-1, is EAGVAQSPRYKIIEKRQSVAFWCNPISGHATLYWYQQILGQGPKLLIQFQNNGVVDDSQLPKDRFSAERLKGVDSTLKIQPAKLEDSAVYLCASSGENNEQFFGPGTRLTVL.

As for this clonotype: A read error is possible here, since a much larger clone lies one base away. The chain joins TRBV12-3 or TRBV12-4 to TRBJ2-7; 7 positions agree with TRBD1. The CDR3 extends over 13 amino acids. J was trimmed by 2 bases and V by 5 bases; bases with no gene match: 3. The chain's CDR3 is CASSVGTAYEQYV. The CDR3 DNA reads TGTGCCAGCAGTGTAGGGACAGCCTACGAGCAGTACGTC.

This clonotype was seen once. Possible read error: a much larger clone is one base away. The CDR3 coding sequence is TGCGCCAACAGCCAAGGGGGAGGGACCGGCTACACCTTC. Its protein is CANSQGGGTGYTF. The chain joins TRBV4-3 to TRBJ1-2, with D possibly TRBD1 on 6 matching bases. The CDR3 totals 13 residues. Germline V gene lookup returns CDR1 LGHNA and CDR2 YSLEER.